The entry below describes one TCR beta chain. What it binds is not known. TCRdb used MiXCR to reprocess the RACE reads, holding one entry per CDR3 protein. The table has 62,000 or so distinct CDR3 sequences, approximately 11% seen once; the top ten hold roughly 5.2%. As for time point: pre-sensitization, week 0. The treatment: therapeutic diphenylcyclopropenone sensitization with weekly scalp DPC. Blood collection took place prior to placing each patch test. Unfractionated whole blood was the source of the extracted total RNA. This sample is drawn from a study of human T cells and chemical hapten exposure. About the research overall: Variability of per-sample TCR yields stemmed mainly from small differences in pooled library volume. General observations from the study: Counts of TCRs expanded at PT1 correlated positively with patch test score.

Trimming stripped 0 bases from V and 4 bases from J, with 15 bases between. This CDR3 has 16 amino acids. The germline gives CDR1 MNHNY, CDR2 SVGAGI (reference sequence). This TCR derives from a woman between 50 and 59 years old with alopecia areata. Some clones in this sample may be carry-over from other donors' samples. The rearrangement links TRBV6-6 to TRBJ1-1; D gene ambiguous. Here the sequenced sample was whole blood, taken in connection with sensitization to the hapten diphenylcyclopropenone (DPC). The CDR3: CASSYSKLWQTTEAFF. DNA for the CDR3: TGTGCCAGCAGTTACTCGAAACTGTGGCAGACCACTGAAGCTTTCTTT.